One and the same sample provided the 7 T cell receptor beta chains below, sequenced in a study of control samples from healthy donors and cancer patients. Generated by immunoSEQ multiplex PCR, the TCRdb table keeps only in-frame clones and is missing some. The repertoire holds about 130,000 clones, with roughly 90% as singletons. The specimen was blood. The source is a woman aged 45-59 years in good health.

In DNA form, the CDR3 reads TGTGCCATCAGTGTCGGTCAGAACAATGAGCAGTTCTTC. Protein product: CAISVGQNNEQFF. The rearrangement links TRBV10-3 to TRBJ2-1; no firm D call. Germline V gene sequence: CDR1 ENHRY, CDR2 SYGVKD. The CDR3 runs 13 residues. The V and J ends lost 4 bases and 5 bases respectively, with 9 bases between them.

This clone was observed a single time. The chain's CDR3 is CASSLGLAGARYQETQYF. The CDR3 DNA is TGTGCCAGCAGCTTGGGACTAGCGGGGGCCCGGTACCAAGAGACCCAGTACTTC. The chain employs TRBV5-4 and TRBJ2-5; TRBD2 agrees at 12 bases. Germline assignment: CDR1 SGHNT and CDR2 YYREEE (reference sequence). V shed 0 bases and J 0 bases; nucleotides not matched to a gene: 6. The CDR3 totals 18 residues.

V gene TRBV27 combines with J gene TRBJ1-2; 8 bases are a match to TRBD1. Germline V gene lookup returns CDR1 MNHEY and CDR2 SMNVEV (reference sequence). Trimming took 6 bases from V and 2 from J; bases not matched to a gene: 2. The CDR3 loop spans 13 amino acids. The CDR3 spells CASRGDRNYGYTF. In DNA form, the CDR3 reads TGTGCCAGCAGGGGGGACAGGAACTATGGCTACACCTTC.

The J gene is TRBJ2-7, the V gene TRBV5-1, with no clear D. Germline V gene data show CDR1 as SGHRS and CDR2 as YFSETQ. The length of the CDR3 is 14 residues. V lost 0 bases, J lost 2 bases, and 9 bases lay in between. The CDR3 DNA sequence: TGCGCCAGCAGCTTGGTTCAGGATCCCTACGAGCAGTACTTC. Translating it yields CASSLVQDPYEQYF.

This chain links TRBV5-1 with TRBJ1-3, with TRBD1 matching over 7 bases. Germline V gene lookup returns CDR1 SGHRS and CDR2 YFSETQ. V shed 5 bases, J shed 1 base, and the junction held 6 bases outside the gene matches. This CDR3 contains 15 residues. The CDR3 reads CASRRDSSSGNTIYF. The CDR3, as DNA: TGCGCCAGCAGGCGGGACAGCTCATCTGGAAACACCATATATTTT.

This rearrangement joins TRBV10-1 to TRBJ1-5; no definite D call. CDR1 and CDR2 from the germline V gene are WNHNN and SYGVQD (reference sequence). Trimming stripped 4 bases from V and 1 base from J, with 8 bases between. The CDR3 is made up of 14 amino acids. In DNA, the CDR3 is TGCGCCAGCAGTGTTTATGTGAGCAATCAGCCCCAGCATTTT. It specifies CASSVYVSNQPQHF.

This clone came up once. The rearrangement joins TRBV6-6 to TRBJ1-6, with 9 nucleotides matching TRBD1. In germline, CDR1 is MNHNY, CDR2 SVGAGI (reference sequence). The CDR3 extends over 14 amino acids. J lost 9 bases, V lost 5 bases, and 5 bases had no gene match. The CDR3 DNA follows: TGTGCCAGCAGTCGGACAGGGGCGACTTCACCCCTCCACTTT. It is translated as CASSRTGATSPLHF.